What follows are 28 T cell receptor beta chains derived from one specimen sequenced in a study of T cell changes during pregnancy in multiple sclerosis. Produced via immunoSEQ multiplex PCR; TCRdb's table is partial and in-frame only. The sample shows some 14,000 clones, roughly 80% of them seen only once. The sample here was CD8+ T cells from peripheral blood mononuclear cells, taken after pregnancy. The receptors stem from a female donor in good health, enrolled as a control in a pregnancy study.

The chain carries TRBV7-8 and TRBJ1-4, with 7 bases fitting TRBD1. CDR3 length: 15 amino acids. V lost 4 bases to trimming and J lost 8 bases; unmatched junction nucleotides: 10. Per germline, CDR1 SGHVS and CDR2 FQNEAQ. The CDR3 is CASSSSGGIGEKLFF. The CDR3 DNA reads TGTGCCAGCAGCTCTTCAGGGGGGATAGGGGAAAAACTGTTTTTT.

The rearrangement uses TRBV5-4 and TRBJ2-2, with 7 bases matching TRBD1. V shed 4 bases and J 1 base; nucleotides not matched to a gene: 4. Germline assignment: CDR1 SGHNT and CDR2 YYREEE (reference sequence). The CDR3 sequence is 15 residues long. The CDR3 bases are TGTGCCAGCAGCCGGAGGACAGGGAACACCGGGGAGCTGTTTTTT. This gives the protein CASSRRTGNTGELFF.

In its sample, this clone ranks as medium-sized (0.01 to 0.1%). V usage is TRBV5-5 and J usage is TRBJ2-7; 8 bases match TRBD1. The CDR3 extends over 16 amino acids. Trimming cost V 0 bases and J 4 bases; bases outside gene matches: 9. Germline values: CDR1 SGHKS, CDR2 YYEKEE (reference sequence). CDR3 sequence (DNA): TGTGCCAGCAGCTTGGCGGGCAGGGGGCGTCTTTACGAGCAGTACTTC. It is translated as CASSLAGRGRLYEQYF.

CDR3 DNA: TGTGCCAGCAGTTCCAGGGGGGACACTGAAGCTTTCTTT. Protein: CASSSRGDTEAFF. The gene calls are TRBV28 and TRBJ1-1; 7 nucleotides line up with TRBD1. Germline trimming cut 4 bases from V and 3 bases from J; bases unmatched to any gene: 2. The CDR3 is 13 amino acids. Germline CDR1 reads MDHEN; CDR2 reads SYDVKM. The variable domain in full, completed from reference TRBV28 and TRBJ1-1, reads DVKVTQSSRYLVKRTGEKVFLECVQDMDHENMFWYRQDPGLGLRLIYFSYDVKMKEKGDIPEGYSVSREKKERFSLILESASTNQTSMYLCASSSRGDTEAFFGQGTRLTVV.

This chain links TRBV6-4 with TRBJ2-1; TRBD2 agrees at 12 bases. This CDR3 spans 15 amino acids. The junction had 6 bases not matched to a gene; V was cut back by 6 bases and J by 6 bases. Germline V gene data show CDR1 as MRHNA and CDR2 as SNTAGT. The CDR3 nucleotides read TGTGCCAGCAGCAAACTAGCGGGAGGAAGCAATGAGCAGTTCTTC. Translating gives CASSKLAGGSNEQFF.

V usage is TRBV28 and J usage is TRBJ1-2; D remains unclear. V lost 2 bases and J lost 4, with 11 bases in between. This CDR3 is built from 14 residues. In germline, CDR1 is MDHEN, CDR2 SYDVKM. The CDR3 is CASSLGQLGYGYTF. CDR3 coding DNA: TGTGCCAGCAGTTTAGGGCAGCTGGGCTATGGCTACACCTTC.

For the CDR3, the DNA is TGTGCCAGCAGCCAAGAATGGGCAGCGGGTAATGAAAAACTGTTTTTT. Translating it yields CASSQEWAAGNEKLFF. This sequence joins TRBV4-2 and TRBJ1-4; D remains unclear. Germline CDR1 and CDR2: LGHNA and YNFKEQ. The ends were cut back, 0 bases at V and 4 bases at J, with 12 bases in the middle. The CDR3 loop spans 16 amino acids.

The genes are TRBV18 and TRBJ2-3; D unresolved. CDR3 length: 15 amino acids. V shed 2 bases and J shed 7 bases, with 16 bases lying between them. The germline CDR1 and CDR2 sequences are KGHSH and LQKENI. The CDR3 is CASSPLPGSEYTQYF. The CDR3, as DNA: TGTGCCAGCTCACCATTACCTGGAAGCGAGTATACGCAGTATTTT.

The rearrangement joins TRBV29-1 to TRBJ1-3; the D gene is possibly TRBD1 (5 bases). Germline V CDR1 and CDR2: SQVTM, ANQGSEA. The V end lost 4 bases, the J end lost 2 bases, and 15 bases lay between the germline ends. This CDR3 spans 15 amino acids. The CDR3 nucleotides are TGCAGCGTTGTTGGCTATCGGGGGGCTGGAAACACCATATATTTT. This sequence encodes CSVVGYRGAGNTIYF.

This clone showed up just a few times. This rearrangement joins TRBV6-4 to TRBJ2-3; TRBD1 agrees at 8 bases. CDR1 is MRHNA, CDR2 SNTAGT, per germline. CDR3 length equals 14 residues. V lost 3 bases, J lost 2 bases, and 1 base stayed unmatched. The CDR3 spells CASSEQGATDTQYF. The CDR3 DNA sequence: TGTGCCAGCAGTGAGCAGGGGGCCACAGATACGCAGTATTTT.

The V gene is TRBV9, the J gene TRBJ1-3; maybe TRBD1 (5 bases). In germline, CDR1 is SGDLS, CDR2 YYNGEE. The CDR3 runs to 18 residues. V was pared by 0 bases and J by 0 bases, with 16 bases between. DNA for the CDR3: TGTGCCAGCAGCGTAGATTCGGGGGGGACGGGCTCTGGAAACACCATATATTTT. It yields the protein CASSVDSGGTGSGNTIYF.

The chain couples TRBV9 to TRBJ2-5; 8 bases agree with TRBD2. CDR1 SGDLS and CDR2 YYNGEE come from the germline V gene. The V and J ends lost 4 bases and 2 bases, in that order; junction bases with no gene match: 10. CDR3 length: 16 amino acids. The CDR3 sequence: CASSPNLAGVQETQYF. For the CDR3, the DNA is TGTGCCAGCAGCCCTAATCTAGCGGGTGTACAAGAGACCCAGTACTTC.

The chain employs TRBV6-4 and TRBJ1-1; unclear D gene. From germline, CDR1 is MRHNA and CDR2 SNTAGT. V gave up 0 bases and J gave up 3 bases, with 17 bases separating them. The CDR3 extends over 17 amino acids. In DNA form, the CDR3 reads TGTGCCAGCAGTGACTCGAAGATGGGGAGGAATGACACTGAAGCTTTCTTT. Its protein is CASSDSKMGRNDTEAFF.

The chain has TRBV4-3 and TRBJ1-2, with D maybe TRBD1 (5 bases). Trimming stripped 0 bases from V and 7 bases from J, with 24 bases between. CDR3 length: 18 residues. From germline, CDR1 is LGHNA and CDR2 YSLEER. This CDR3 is CASSQEVVKDRLLGGYTF. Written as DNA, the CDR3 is TGCGCCAGCAGCCAAGAGGTCGTTAAAGACAGACTCTTGGGTGGCTACACCTTC.

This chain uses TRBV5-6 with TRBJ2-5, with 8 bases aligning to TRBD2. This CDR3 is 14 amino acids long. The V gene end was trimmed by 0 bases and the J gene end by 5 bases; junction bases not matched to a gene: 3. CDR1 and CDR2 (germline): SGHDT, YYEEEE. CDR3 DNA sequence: TGTGCCAGCAGCTTGGGGGCGGGAGGCGAGACCCAGTACTTC. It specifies CASSLGAGGETQYF.

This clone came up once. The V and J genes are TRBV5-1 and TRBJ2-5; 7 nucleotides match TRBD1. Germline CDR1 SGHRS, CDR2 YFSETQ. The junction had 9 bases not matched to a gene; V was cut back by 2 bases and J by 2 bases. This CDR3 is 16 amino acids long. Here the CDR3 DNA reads TGCGCCAGCAGCTTAGCGACAGGGACCGGTCAAGAGACCCAGTACTTC. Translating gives CASSLATGTGQETQYF.

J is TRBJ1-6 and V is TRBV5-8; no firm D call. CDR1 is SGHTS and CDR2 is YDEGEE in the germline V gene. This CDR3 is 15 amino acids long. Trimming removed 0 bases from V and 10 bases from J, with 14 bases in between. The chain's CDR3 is CASSLERVLDSPLHF. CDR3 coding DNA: TGTGCCAGCAGCTTGGAGCGGGTGCTCGACTCACCCCTCCACTTT.

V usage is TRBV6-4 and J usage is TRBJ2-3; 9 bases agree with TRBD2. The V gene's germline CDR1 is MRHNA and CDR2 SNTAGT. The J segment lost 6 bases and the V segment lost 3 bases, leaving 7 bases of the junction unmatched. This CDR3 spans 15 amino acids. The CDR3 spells CASSEQAGGSDTQYF. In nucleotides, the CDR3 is TGTGCCAGCAGTGAACAAGCGGGGGGTAGCGATACGCAGTATTTT.

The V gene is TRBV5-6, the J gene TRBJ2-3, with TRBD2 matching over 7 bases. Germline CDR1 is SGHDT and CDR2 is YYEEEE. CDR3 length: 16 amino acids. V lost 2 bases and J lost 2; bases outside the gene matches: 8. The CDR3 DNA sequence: TGTGCCAGCAGCTTTACCACTAGCGATCCCACAGATACGCAGTATTTT. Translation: CASSFTTSDPTDTQYF.

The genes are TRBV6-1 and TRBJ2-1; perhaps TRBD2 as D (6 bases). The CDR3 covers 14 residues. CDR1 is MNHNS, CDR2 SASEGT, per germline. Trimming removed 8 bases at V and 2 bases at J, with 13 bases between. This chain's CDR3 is CASHRDSTYNEQFF. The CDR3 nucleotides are TGTGCCAGCCACCGGGACTCGACCTACAATGAGCAGTTCTTC.

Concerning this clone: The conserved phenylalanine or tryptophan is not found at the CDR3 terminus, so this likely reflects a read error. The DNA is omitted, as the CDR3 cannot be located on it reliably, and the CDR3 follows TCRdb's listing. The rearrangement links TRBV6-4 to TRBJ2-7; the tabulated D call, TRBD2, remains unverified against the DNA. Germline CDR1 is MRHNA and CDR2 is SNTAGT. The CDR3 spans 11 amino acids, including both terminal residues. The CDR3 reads CASSDSRRARC.

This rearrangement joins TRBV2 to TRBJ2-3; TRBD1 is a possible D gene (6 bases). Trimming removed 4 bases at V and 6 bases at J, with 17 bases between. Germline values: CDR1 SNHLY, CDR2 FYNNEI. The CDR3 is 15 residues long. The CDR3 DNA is TGTGCCAGCAGTGGAGCCAGGGGCTCCCTTGATACGCAGTATTTT. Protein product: CASSGARGSLDTQYF.

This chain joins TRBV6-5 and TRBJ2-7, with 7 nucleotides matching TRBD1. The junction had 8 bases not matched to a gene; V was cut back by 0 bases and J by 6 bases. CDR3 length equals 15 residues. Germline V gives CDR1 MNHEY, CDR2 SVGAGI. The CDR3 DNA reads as TGTGCCAGCAGTTACTCGCAGACAGGGAGTGGCGAGCAGTACTTC. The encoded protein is CASSYSQTGSGEQYF.

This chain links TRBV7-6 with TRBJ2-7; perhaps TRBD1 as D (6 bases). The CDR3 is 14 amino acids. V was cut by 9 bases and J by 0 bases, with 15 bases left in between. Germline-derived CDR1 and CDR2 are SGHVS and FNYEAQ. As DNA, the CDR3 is TGTGCCAGTGGGAAGGGGGAGACCTCCTACGAGCAGTACTTC. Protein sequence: CASGKGETSYEQYF.

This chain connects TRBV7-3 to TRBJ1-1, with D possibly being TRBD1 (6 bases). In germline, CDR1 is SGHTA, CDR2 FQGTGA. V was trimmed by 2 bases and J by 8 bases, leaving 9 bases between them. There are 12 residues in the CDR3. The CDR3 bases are TGTGCCAGCAGCTTAGGGGGCGCGGAAGCTTTCTTT. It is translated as CASSLGGAEAFF. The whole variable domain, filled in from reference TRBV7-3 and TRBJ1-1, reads GAGVSQTPSNKVTEKGKYVELRCDPISGHTALYWYRQSLGQGPEFLIYFQGTGAADDSGLPNDRFFAVRPEGSVSTLKIQRTERGDSAVYLCASSLGGAEAFFGQGTRLTVV.

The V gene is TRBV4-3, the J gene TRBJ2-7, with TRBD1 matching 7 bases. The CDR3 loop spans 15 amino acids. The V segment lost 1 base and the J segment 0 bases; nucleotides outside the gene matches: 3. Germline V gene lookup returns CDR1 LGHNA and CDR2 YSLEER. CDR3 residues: CASSQAGTDSYEQYF. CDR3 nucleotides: TGCGCCAGCAGCCAAGCCGGGACAGACTCCTACGAGCAGTACTTC.

CDR3 coding DNA: TGTGCCAGCAGTTCTAGCGGCTCCAACACAGATACGCAGTATTTT. This gives the protein CASSSSGSNTDTQYF. This sequence joins TRBV6-6 and TRBJ2-3, with 7 bases that match TRBD2. Germline assignment: CDR1 MNHNY and CDR2 SVGAGI (reference sequence). The length of the CDR3 is 15 residues. The junction had 6 bases not matched to a gene; V was cut back by 4 bases and J by 2 bases.

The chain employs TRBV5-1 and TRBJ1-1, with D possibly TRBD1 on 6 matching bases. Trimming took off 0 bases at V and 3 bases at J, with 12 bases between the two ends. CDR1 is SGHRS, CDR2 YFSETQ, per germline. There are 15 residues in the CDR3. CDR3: CASSLAEGGYTEAFF. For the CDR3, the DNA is TGCGCCAGCAGCTTGGCCGAGGGGGGGTACACTGAAGCTTTCTTT.